These 8 T cell receptor beta chains share one sample of origin, sequenced in a study of T cell responses to AZD1222 COVID-19 vaccine. The data were produced by immunoSEQ multiplex PCR, yet TCRdb's version contains in-frame clones alone and is incomplete. The sample records about 140,000 clones, approximately 95% being singletons. This specimen was peripheral blood, taken on day 0 of MenACWY control vaccination. The receptors were sampled from an adult in good health.

This clone has just one count. The chain couples TRBV19 to TRBJ2-2; 7 bases match TRBD1. V was clipped by 7 bases and J by 0 bases; unmatched bases: 5. Germline assignment: CDR1 LNHDA and CDR2 SQIVND (reference sequence). The CDR3 spans 15 residues. CDR3 protein: CASKIQGANTGELFF. The CDR3 DNA follows: TGTGCCAGTAAGATCCAGGGGGCGAACACCGGGGAGCTGTTTTTT.

V gene TRBV3-1 (or the pseudogene TRBV3-2) combines with J gene TRBJ2-7, with D perhaps TRBD1 or TRBD2 (5 bases each). There are 15 residues in the CDR3. V was clipped by 1 base and J by 7 bases, with 17 bases between them. Germline V gene data show CDR1 as LGHDT and CDR2 as YNNKEL (reference sequence). In DNA, the CDR3 is TGTGCCAGCAGCCAAGGGACCTCCGGTGGGACGGAGCAGTACTTC. Translation gives CASSQGTSGGTEQYF.

The chain recombines TRBV3-1 (or the pseudogene TRBV3-2) with TRBJ1-4, with D perhaps matching TRBD1 (5 bases). This CDR3 comprises 14 residues. V lost 0 bases to trimming and J lost 6 bases, with 8 bases between them. Germline V CDR1 and CDR2: LGHDT, YNNKEL (reference sequence). Written as DNA, the CDR3 is TGTGCCAGCAGCCAAGATGACAGTTATGAAAAACTGTTTTTT. Translation gives CASSQDDSYEKLFF.

The chain is built from TRBV12-5 and TRBJ2-1; D remains unclear. CDR3 length: 11 residues. Germline V gene lookup returns CDR1 LGHNT and CDR2 FRNRAP. Trimming removed 3 bases from V and 13 bases from J, with 10 bases in between. CDR3 in amino acids: CASGLELGQFF. The CDR3 DNA is TGTGCTAGTGGTTTAGAGTTGGGCCAGTTCTTC.

The CDR3, as DNA: TGTGCCAGCAGTCGATTCTCAGTTGGGAACACAGATACGCAGTATTTT. It specifies CASSRFSVGNTDTQYF. The V gene is TRBV7-8, the J gene TRBJ2-3, with no clear D. The ends were cut back, 6 bases at V and 2 bases at J, with 18 bases in the middle. The CDR3 is made up of 16 amino acids. Looked up from germline, CDR1 is SGHVS and CDR2 is FQNEAQ. The full variable domain, in which reference TRBV7-8 and TRBJ2-3 provide the parts outside the CDR3, is GAGVSQSPRYKVAKRGQDVALRCDPISGHVSLFWYQQALGQGPEFLTYFQNEAQLDKSGLPSDRFFAERPEGSVSTLKIQRTQQEDSAVYLCASSRFSVGNTDTQYFGPGTRLTVL.

The chain couples TRBV5-1 to TRBJ2-2; 12 nucleotides line up with TRBD2. The CDR3 totals 17 residues. CDR1 SGHRS and CDR2 YFSETQ come from the germline V gene. Germline trimming cut 4 bases from V and 1 base from J; bases unmatched to any gene: 5. The CDR3 loop reads CASSPGTSGLNTGELFF. The CDR3 coding sequence is TGCGCCAGCAGCCCCGGGACTAGCGGGCTGAACACCGGGGAGCTGTTTTTT. Supplemented by reference TRBV5-1 and TRBJ2-2, the full variable domain reads KAGVTQTPRYLIKTRGQQVTLSCSPISGHRSVSWYQQTPGQGLQFLFEYFSETQRNKGNFPGRFSGRQFSNSRSEMNVSTLELGDSALYLCASSPGTSGLNTGELFFGEGSRLTVL.

This chain connects TRBV12-3 or TRBV12-4 to TRBJ2-3; D gene ambiguous. V was clipped by 9 bases and J by 2 bases, with 12 bases between them. There are 13 residues in the CDR3. CDR3 bases: TGTGCCAGAAAGACTGGGGTCACAGATACGCAGTATTTT. This translates into CARKTGVTDTQYF.

The J gene is TRBJ1-1, the V gene TRBV3-1 (or the pseudogene TRBV3-2); 7 bases map to TRBD1. J was trimmed by 1 base and V by 2 bases; bases with no gene match: 4. The CDR3 runs 15 residues. Germline-derived CDR1 and CDR2 are LGHDT and YNNKEL (reference sequence). CDR3 DNA sequence: TGTGCCAGCAGCCAATCAGGGGGAACGAACACTGAAGCTTTCTTT. Translation gives CASSQSGGTNTEAFF.